The 15 T cell receptor beta chains reported below all come from one sample, sequenced in a study of T cell responses to AZD1222 COVID-19 vaccine. Libraries were prepared by immunoSEQ multiplex PCR; TCRdb keeps only in-frame clonotypes and omits some of them. This table holds 160,000 or so clones, over 70% found once. This specimen consisted of peripheral blood, obtained 28 days after the second AZD1222 dose. The receptors here all came from an adult who received the AZD1222 COVID-19 vaccine.

V usage is TRBV6-1 and J usage is TRBJ1-2; D may be TRBD1 (5 bases). Per germline, CDR1 MNHNS and CDR2 SASEGT. CDR3 length: 15 residues. Deletions cut 0 bases from V and 4 bases from J, with 12 bases between. The CDR3 bases are TGTGCCAGCAGTGAAGCGCAGGGACGATTCTATGGCTACACCTTC. Translated, it gives CASSEAQGRFYGYTF.

This sequence joins TRBV28 and TRBJ1-4, with 7 bases matching TRBD1. The germline V gene has CDR1 MDHEN and CDR2 SYDVKM. J lost 5 bases, V lost 6 bases, and 6 bases had no gene match. This CDR3 region has 14 residues. The CDR3 spells CASSQTGQNEKLFF. CDR3 bases: TGTGCCAGCAGCCAGACGGGACAGAATGAAAAACTGTTTTTT.

The V gene is TRBV9, the J gene TRBJ2-7; D gene unclear. CDR1 is SGDLS and CDR2 is YYNGEE in the germline V gene. Trimming removed 0 bases from V and 8 bases from J, with 15 bases in between. The CDR3 covers 14 residues. Here the CDR3 reads CASSVGMGTLQQYF. DNA for the CDR3: TGTGCCAGCAGCGTAGGGATGGGCACATTGCAGCAGTACTTC.

The chain couples TRBV2 to TRBJ1-2; TRBD1 agrees at 8 bases. The germline V gene has CDR1 SNHLY and CDR2 FYNNEI. The CDR3 contains 18 residues. Germline trimming cut 2 bases from V and 2 bases from J; bases unmatched to any gene: 13. CDR3: CASSEIRVSAGGNYGYTF. The DNA of the CDR3 is TGTGCCAGCAGTGAAATACGGGTTTCCGCAGGGGGCAACTATGGCTACACCTTC. The full variable domain, its missing parts supplied by reference TRBV2 and TRBJ1-2, is EPEVTQTPSHQVTQMGQEVILRCVPISNHLYFYWYRQILGQKVEFLVSFYNNEISEKSEIFDDQFSVERPDGSNFTLKIRSTKLEDSAMYFCASSEIRVSAGGNYGYTFGSGTRLTVV.

This clone came up once. The chain links TRBV28 to TRBJ1-1, with a possible D match to TRBD1 (6 bases). V was pared by 7 bases and J by 9 bases, with 12 bases between. CDR1 and CDR2 from the germline V gene are MDHEN and SYDVKM. The CDR3 length is 11 residues. The CDR3 sequence is CASTTQGKAFF. CDR3 DNA sequence: TGTGCCAGCACAACACAGGGAAAAGCTTTCTTT.

The chain carries TRBV7-9 and TRBJ1-6; 8 bases line up with TRBD1. The germline gives CDR1 SEHNR, CDR2 FQNEAQ (reference sequence). The CDR3 length is 14 residues. V lost 5 bases to trimming and J lost 13 bases; unmatched junction nucleotides: 10. CDR3 residues: CASSEDRESPPLHF. The CDR3, as DNA: TGTGCCAGCAGCGAGGACAGGGAGTCCCCCCCCCTCCACTTT.

The chain is built from TRBV2 and TRBJ2-1, with D perhaps matching TRBD2 (6 bases). This CDR3 contains 13 residues. The V gene lost 5 bases and the J gene lost 10 bases, with 15 bases spanning the gap. Germline assignment: CDR1 SNHLY and CDR2 FYNNEI. CDR3 coding DNA: TGTGCCAGCAGTTCGGAGGGCCAATCGGAGCAGTTCTTC. Amino acids: CASSSEGQSEQFF. Variable domain in full (rest from reference TRBV2 and TRBJ2-1): EPEVTQTPSHQVTQMGQEVILRCVPISNHLYFYWYRQILGQKVEFLVSFYNNEISEKSEIFDDQFSVERPDGSNFTLKIRSTKLEDSAMYFCASSSEGQSEQFFGPGTRLTVL.

The chain has TRBV6-5 and TRBJ1-6, with a weak D call TRBD1 (5 bases). The CDR3 contains 14 residues. V was shortened by 7 bases and J by 10 bases, with 17 bases between the two germline ends. Germline CDR1 and CDR2: MNHEY and SVGAGI. Here the CDR3 DNA reads TGTGCCAGCATAACCGGGGCCCTGGGGTCACCCCTCCACTTT. Translated, it gives CASITGALGSPLHF.

The rearrangement joins TRBV20-1 to TRBJ2-7, with a weak D call TRBD1 (5 bases). The CDR3 runs 11 residues. The V gene's germline CDR1 is DFQATT and CDR2 SNEGSKA (reference sequence). The V end lost 1 base, the J end lost 6 bases, and 7 bases lay between the germline ends. In DNA form, the CDR3 reads TGCAGTGCTAGAGTAGGGGTCGAGCAGTACTTC. It specifies CSARVGVEQYF.

This rearrangement joins TRBV10-3 to TRBJ2-5, with D hard to call. Deletions cut 2 bases from V and 3 bases from J, with 7 bases between. CDR1 and CDR2 (germline): ENHRY, SYGVKD. The CDR3 consists of 13 residues. In DNA form, the CDR3 reads TGTGCCATCAGTGAGACCCCAGAAGAGACCCAGTACTTC. Its translation is CAISETPEETQYF.

The rearrangement uses TRBV28 and TRBJ1-2; D is perhaps TRBD1 (6 bases). The germline gives CDR1 MDHEN, CDR2 SYDVKM. V lost 3 bases and J lost 4, with 12 bases in between. The CDR3 sequence is 14 residues long. The CDR3 sequence: CASSLAGALYGYTF. CDR3 nucleotides: TGTGCCAGCAGTTTGGCAGGGGCCCTCTATGGCTACACCTTC.

The chain is built from TRBV18 and TRBJ1-5, with a tentative D call TRBD1 (5 bases). This CDR3 is built from 15 residues. Deletions cut 2 bases from V and 3 bases from J, with 11 bases between. Germline V gene data show CDR1 as KGHSH and CDR2 as LQKENI. The DNA of the CDR3 is TGTGCCAGCTCACCAGGTTTAGGGGACAATCAGCCCCAGCATTTT. Its translation: CASSPGLGDNQPQHF.

This CDR3 reads CASTPSRPGKLFF. The CDR3 DNA reads as TGTGCCAGTACCCCATCGAGACCCGGAAAACTGTTTTTT. The J gene is TRBJ1-4, the V gene TRBV19; D remains ambiguous. The germline gives CDR1 LNHDA, CDR2 SQIVND (reference sequence). The CDR3 contains 13 residues. V was trimmed by 7 bases and J by 10 bases, leaving 16 bases between them.

V usage is TRBV28 and J usage is TRBJ2-1; 7 bases map to TRBD2. The V gene end was trimmed by 6 bases and the J gene end by 4 bases; junction bases not matched to a gene: 9. CDR1 is MDHEN and CDR2 is SYDVKM in the germline V gene. The CDR3 loop spans 15 amino acids. The CDR3 nucleotides read TGTGCCAGCAGGCTTAGCGGGCCACGGTACAATGAGCAGTTCTTC. Residues: CASRLSGPRYNEQFF.

This rearrangement joins TRBV7-8 to TRBJ2-3; D is ambiguous. Germline V CDR1 and CDR2: SGHVS, FQNEAQ. The CDR3 length is 12 residues. The V end lost 2 bases, the J end lost 6 bases, and 6 bases lay between the germline ends. CDR3 region: CASSLILDTQYF. As DNA, the CDR3 is TGTGCCAGCAGCTTAATACTGGATACGCAGTATTTT.